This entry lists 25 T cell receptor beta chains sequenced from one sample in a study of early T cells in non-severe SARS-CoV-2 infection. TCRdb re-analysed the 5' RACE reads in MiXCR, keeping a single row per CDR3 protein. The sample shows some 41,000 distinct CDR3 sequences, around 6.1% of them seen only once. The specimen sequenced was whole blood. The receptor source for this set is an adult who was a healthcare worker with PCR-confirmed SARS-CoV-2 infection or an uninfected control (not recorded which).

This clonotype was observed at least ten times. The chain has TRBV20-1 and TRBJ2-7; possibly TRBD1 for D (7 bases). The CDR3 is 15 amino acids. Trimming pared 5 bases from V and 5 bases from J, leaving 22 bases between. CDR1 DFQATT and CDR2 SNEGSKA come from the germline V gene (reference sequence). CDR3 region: CSALHTGGGYDEQYF. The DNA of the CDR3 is TGCAGTGCTCTTCACACAGGAGGGGGCTACGACGAGCAGTACTTC.

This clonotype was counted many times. DNA for the CDR3: TGTGCCAGCAGCCGGACAGGGAAGAGCAATCAGCCCCAGCATTTT. It specifies CASSRTGKSNQPQHF. The chain carries TRBV6-2 or TRBV6-3 and TRBJ1-5; TRBD1 agrees at 8 bases. CDR3 length: 15 amino acids. Germline V CDR1 and CDR2: MNHEY, SVGEGT. Trimming removed 6 bases from V and 1 base from J; junction bases left unmatched: 5.

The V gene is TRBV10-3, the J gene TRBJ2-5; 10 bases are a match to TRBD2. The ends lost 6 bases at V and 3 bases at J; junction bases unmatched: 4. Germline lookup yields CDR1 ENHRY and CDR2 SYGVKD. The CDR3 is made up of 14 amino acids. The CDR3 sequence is CAIRRLAGEETQYF. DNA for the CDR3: TGTGCCATCAGAAGGCTAGCGGGGGAAGAGACCCAGTACTTC.

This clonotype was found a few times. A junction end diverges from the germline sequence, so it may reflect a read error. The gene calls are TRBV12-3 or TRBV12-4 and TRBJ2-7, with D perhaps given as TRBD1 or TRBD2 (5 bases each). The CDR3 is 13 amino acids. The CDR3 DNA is TGTGCCAGCAGTTTAACCGGGACGCAGATCCCCATTTTC. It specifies CASSLTGTQIPIF.

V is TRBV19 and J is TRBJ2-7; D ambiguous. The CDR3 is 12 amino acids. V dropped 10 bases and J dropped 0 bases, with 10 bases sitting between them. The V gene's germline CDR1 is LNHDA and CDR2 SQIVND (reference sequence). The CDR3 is CATMGFSYEQYF. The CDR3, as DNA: TGTGCCACCATGGGGTTCTCCTACGAGCAGTACTTC.

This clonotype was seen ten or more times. The DNA for the CDR3 is TGTGCCAACCCGGGACTAGCGGACTACGAGCAGTACTTC. Residues: CANPGLADYEQYF. The rearrangement uses TRBV19 and TRBJ2-7; 11 nucleotides match TRBD2. The CDR3 has 13 amino acids. Germline trimming cut 10 bases from V and 3 bases from J; bases unmatched to any gene: 5. Germline V CDR1 and CDR2: LNHDA, SQIVND (reference sequence).

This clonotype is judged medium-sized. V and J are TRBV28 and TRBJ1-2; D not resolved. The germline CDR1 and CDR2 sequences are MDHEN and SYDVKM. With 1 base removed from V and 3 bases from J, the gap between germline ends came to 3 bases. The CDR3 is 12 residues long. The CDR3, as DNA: TGTGCCAGCAGTTTATTCGACTATGGCTACACCTTC. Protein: CASSLFDYGYTF.

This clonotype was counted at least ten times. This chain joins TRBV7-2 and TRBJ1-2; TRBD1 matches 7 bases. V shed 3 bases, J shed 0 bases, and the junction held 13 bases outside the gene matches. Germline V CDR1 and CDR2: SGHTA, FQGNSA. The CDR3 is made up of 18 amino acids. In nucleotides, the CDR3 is TGTGCCAGCAGCTTTGGCGGGACAGCGTCCTTAGCTAACTATGGCTACACCTTC. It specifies CASSFGGTASLANYGYTF.

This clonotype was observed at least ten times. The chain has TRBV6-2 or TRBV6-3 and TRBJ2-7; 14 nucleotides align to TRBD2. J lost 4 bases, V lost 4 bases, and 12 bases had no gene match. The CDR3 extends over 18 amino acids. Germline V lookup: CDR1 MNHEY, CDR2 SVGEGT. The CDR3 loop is CASSFGTSGSGSGYEQYF. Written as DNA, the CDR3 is TGTGCCAGCAGTTTCGGGACTAGCGGGAGTGGTAGTGGGTACGAGCAGTACTTC.

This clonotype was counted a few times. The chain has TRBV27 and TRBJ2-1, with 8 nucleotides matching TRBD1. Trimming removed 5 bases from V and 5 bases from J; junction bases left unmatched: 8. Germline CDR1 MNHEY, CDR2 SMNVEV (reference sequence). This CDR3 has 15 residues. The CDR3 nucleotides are TGTGCCAGCAGTCCTCGACAGGGGAAGGACAATGAGCAGTTCTTC. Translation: CASSPRQGKDNEQFF.

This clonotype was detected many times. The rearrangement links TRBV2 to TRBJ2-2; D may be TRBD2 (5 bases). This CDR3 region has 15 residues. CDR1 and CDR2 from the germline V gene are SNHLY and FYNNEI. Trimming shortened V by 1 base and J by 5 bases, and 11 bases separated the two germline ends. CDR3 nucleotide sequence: TGTGCCAGCAGTGAAGTGGGGTCGGGGACCGGGGAGCTGTTTTTT. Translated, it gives CASSEVGSGTGELFF.

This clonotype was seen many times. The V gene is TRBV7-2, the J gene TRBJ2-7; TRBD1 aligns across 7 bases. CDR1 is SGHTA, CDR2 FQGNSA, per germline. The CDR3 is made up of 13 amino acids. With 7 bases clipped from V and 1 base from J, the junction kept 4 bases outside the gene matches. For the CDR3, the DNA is TGTGCCAGCAACTTGGGACAGTCCTACGAGCAGTACTTC. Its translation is CASNLGQSYEQYF.

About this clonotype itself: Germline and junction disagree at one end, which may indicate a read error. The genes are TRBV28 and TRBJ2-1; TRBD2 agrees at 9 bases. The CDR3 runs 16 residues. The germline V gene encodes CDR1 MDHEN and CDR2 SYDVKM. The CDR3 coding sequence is TGTGCCTGCAGTTTAGAGCTAGCGGGGAACTACAATGAGCAGTTCTTC. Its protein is CACSLELAGNYNEQFF.

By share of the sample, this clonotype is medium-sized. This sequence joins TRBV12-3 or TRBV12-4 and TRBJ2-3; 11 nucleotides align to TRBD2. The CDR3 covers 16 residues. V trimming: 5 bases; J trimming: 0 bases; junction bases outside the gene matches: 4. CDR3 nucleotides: TGTGCCAGCAGTACGACTAGCGGGGCGAGCACAGATACGCAGTATTTT. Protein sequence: CASSTTSGASTDTQYF.

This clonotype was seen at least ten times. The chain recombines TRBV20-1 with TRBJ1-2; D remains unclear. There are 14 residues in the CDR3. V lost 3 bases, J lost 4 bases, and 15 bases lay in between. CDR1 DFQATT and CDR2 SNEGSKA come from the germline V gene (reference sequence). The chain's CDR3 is CSAREVWPSYGYTF. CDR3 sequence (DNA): TGCAGTGCTAGGGAAGTCTGGCCCTCCTATGGCTACACCTTC.

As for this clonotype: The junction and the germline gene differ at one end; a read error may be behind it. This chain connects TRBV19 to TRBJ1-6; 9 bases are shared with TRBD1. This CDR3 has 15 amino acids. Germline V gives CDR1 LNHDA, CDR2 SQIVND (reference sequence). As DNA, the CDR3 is TGTGCCAGTAGACAGGGGGCGGGATATAATTCACCCCTCCATTTT. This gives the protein CASRQGAGYNSPLHF.

CDR3 sequence reads: CASSLTGKNTEAFF. The CDR3 region has the DNA TGTGCCAGCAGCTTGACAGGGAAGAACACTGAAGCTTTCTTT. The V call is TRBV5-4, the J call TRBJ1-1, with a possible D match to TRBD1 (6 bases). The CDR3 contains 14 residues. Germline V lookup: CDR1 SGHNT, CDR2 YYREEE (reference sequence). V gave up 1 base and J gave up 1 base, with 8 bases separating them. The variable domain in full, with the rest retrieved from reference TRBV5-4 and TRBJ1-1, is ETGVTQSPTHLIKTRGQQVTLRCSSQSGHNTVSWYQQALGQGPQFIFQYYREEENGRGNFPPRFSGLQFPNYSSELNVNALELDDSALYLCASSLTGKNTEAFFGQGTRLTVV.

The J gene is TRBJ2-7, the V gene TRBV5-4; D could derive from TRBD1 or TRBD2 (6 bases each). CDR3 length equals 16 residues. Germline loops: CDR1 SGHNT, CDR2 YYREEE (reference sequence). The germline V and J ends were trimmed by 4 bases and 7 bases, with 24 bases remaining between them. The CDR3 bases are TGTGCCAGCAGCATGAGGTCGGGGGCCTCCTACTGGGAGCAGTACTTC. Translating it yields CASSMRSGASYWEQYF.

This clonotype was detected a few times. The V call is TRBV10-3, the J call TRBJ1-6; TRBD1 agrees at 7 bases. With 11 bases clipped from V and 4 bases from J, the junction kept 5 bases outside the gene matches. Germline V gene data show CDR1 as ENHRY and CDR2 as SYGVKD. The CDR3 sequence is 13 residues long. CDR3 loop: CAGQELYNSPLHF. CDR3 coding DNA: TGTGCCGGACAGGAGCTGTATAATTCACCCCTCCACTTT.

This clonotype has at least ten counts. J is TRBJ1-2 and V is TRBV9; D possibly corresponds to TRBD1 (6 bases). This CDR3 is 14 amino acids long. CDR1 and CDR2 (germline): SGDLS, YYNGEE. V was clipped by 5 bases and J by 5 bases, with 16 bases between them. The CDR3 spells CASRRDTPFYGYTF. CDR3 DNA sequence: TGTGCCAGCAGGAGGGACACTCCCTTTTATGGCTACACCTTC.

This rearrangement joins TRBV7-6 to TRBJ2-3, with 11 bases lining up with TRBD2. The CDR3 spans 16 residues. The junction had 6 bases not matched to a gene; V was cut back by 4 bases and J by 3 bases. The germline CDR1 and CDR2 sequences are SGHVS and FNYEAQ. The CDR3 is CASSWASGRRTDTQYF. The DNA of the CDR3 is TGTGCCAGCAGCTGGGCTAGCGGGAGGCGTACAGATACGCAGTATTTT.

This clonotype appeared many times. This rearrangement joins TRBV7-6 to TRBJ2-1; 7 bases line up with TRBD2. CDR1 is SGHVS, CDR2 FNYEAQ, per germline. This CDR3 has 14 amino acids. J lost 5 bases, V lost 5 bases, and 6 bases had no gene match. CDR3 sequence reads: CASSPSGANNEQFF. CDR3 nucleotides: TGTGCCAGCAGCCCGAGCGGGGCTAACAATGAGCAGTTCTTC.

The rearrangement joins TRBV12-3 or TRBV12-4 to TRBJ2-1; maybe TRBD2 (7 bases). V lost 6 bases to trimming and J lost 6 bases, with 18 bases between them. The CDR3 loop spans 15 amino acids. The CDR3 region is CASSFLWGGINEQFF. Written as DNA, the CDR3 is TGTGCCAGCAGCTTCTTGTGGGGGGGCATCAATGAGCAGTTCTTC.

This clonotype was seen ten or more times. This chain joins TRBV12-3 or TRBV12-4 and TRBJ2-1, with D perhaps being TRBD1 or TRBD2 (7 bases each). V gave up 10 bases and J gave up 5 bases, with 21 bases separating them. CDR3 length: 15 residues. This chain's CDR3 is CATSPRQGGNNEQFF. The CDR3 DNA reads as TGTGCCACCTCCCCGCGGCAGGGGGGGAACAATGAGCAGTTCTTC.

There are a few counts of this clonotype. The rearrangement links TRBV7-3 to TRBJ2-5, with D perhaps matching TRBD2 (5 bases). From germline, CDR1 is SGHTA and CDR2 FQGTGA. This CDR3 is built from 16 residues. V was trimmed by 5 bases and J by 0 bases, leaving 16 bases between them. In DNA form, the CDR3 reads TGTGCCAGCAGCCCAGGACTCAACCTCTACCAAGAGACCCAGTACTTC. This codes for CASSPGLNLYQETQYF.